This record concerns one TCR beta chain sequence. This record comes from a study of control samples from healthy donors and cancer patients. Produced via immunoSEQ multiplex PCR; TCRdb's table is partial and in-frame only. The data contain roughly 59,000 clones, about 92% of them seen just once; the ten biggest clones take up 1.5% to 2%. The CDR3 spans 13 residues. The V end lost 3 bases, the J end lost 4 bases, and 10 bases lay between the germline ends. Germline assignment: CDR1 SNHLY and CDR2 FYNNEI. The sample was PBMCs. The origin of this receptor is a man aged 35 to 55 with colorectal cancer. The rearrangement joins TRBV2 to TRBJ2-7; D may be TRBD1 (6 bases). This chain's CDR3 is CASSDGTRYEQYF. The CDR3 region has the DNA TGTGCCAGCAGTGATGGGACACGATACGAGCAGTACTTC.